Sequencing of this T cell receptor (beta chain) was carried out in a study of T cells in Graves' hyperthyroidism and ophthalmopathy. V lost 0 bases, J lost 4 bases, and 11 bases stayed unmatched. Germline V CDR1 and CDR2: SGHRS, YFSETQ. The CDR3 loop spans 18 amino acids. This clonotype has only a few counts. RNA transcripts were the template for amplifying TCR beta CDR3 regions. An initial round of RT-PCR targeting the TCR CDR3 relied on the HTBI primer set. Each CDR3 protein gets one entry after TCRdb re-called the multiplex PCR reads with MiXCR. The sample has approximately 600,000 distinct CDR3 sequences, roughly 14% seen once.

This TCR was sampled from a woman in her 40s with Graves' ophthalmopathy. This chain connects TRBV5-1 to TRBJ2-5; 11 bases fit TRBD2. The sample comprised blood. Here the CDR3 reads CASSLGPPTSGMGETQYF. In DNA, the CDR3 is TGCGCCAGCAGCTTGGGCCCCCCGACTAGCGGGATGGGAGAGACCCAGTACTTC.